The next 13 T cell receptor beta chains were all read from a single sample in a study of cytomegalovirus exposure and HLA in healthy donors. Generated by immunoSEQ multiplex PCR, the TCRdb table keeps only in-frame clones and is missing some. Here the sample spans 200,000 or so clones, about 90% being singletons. Source material: PBMCs. All receptors derive from a woman under 30 in good health and CMV-seronegative.

The CDR3 DNA reads as TGCGCCAGCAGCGAGGGAAGAGGGTCTGGCTACACCTTC. Protein product: CASSEGRGSGYTF. J is TRBJ1-2 and V is TRBV5-1; D call uncertain. This CDR3 contains 13 residues. Germline V CDR1 and CDR2: SGHRS, YFSETQ. V lost 4 bases and J 7 bases, leaving 14 bases between the germline ends.

This clone was seen only once. The genes are TRBV27 and TRBJ2-7; 10 positions agree with TRBD2. J lost 2 bases, V lost 3 bases, and 10 bases had no gene match. Germline V lookup: CDR1 MNHEY, CDR2 SMNVEV (reference sequence). The CDR3 extends over 17 amino acids. The CDR3 region has the DNA TGTGCCAGCAGTTTGAAAGCGGGAGGGCCCTTGGCCTACGAGCAGTACTTC. Protein sequence: CASSLKAGGPLAYEQYF.

This sequence joins TRBV15 and TRBJ2-3; the match to TRBD2 covers 9 bases. This CDR3 is 16 amino acids long. The V and J ends lost 4 bases and 6 bases, in that order; junction bases with no gene match: 11. From germline, CDR1 is LNHNV and CDR2 YYDKDF (reference sequence). CDR3 residues: CATSTTTSGRSDTQYF. CDR3 DNA sequence: TGTGCCACCAGCACGACGACTAGCGGTCGTTCGGATACGCAGTATTTT.

This clone showed up just once. The chain links TRBV10-2 to TRBJ2-1; D gene ambiguous. The CDR3 runs 17 residues. V lost 4 bases, J lost 4 bases, and 20 bases lay in between. Germline loops: CDR1 WSHSY, CDR2 SAAADI. Written as DNA, the CDR3 is TGCGCCAGCAGTGCGTCAGTGGTCGCCCGAGGTTACAATGAGCAGTTCTTC. This sequence encodes CASSASVVARGYNEQFF.

J is TRBJ2-5 and V is TRBV18; D is undetermined. The germline V gene has CDR1 KGHSH and CDR2 LQKENI. The CDR3 is 15 amino acids. V was cut by 1 base and J by 3 bases, with 12 bases left in between. CDR3 in DNA: TGTGCCAGCTCACCACTCCGGAGTCTGAAAGAGACCCAGTACTTC. Translation: CASSPLRSLKETQYF.

The chain carries TRBV28 and TRBJ2-2; 11 bases are a match to TRBD2. The CDR3 sequence is 15 residues long. V lost 4 bases to trimming and J lost 5 bases; unmatched junction nucleotides: 3. The germline V gene encodes CDR1 MDHEN and CDR2 SYDVKM. DNA of the CDR3: TGTGCCAGCAGTTATAGCGGGAGGGCAACCGGGGAGCTGTTTTTT. Protein: CASSYSGRATGELFF.

V is TRBV11-2 and J is TRBJ2-3; 12 positions match TRBD2. Germline V gene lookup returns CDR1 SGHAT and CDR2 FQNNGV. The trim removed 5 bases at V and 2 bases at J, leaving 5 bases unmatched. This CDR3 has 16 residues. CDR3 bases: TGTGCCAGCAGCGGTGGACTAGCGGGAATCACAGATACGCAGTATTTT. Encoded protein: CASSGGLAGITDTQYF. Combining the CDR3 with reference TRBV11-2 and TRBJ2-3 gives the whole variable domain EAGVAQSPRYKIIEKRQSVAFWCNPISGHATLYWYQQILGQGPKLLIQFQNNGVVDDSQLPKDRFSAERLKGVDSTLKIQPAKLEDSAVYLCASSGGLAGITDTQYFGPGTRLTVL.

This chain links TRBV13 with TRBJ2-2; 14 nucleotides agree with TRBD2. The CDR3 has 18 residues. The trim removed 4 bases at V and 0 bases at J, leaving 4 bases unmatched. Per germline, CDR1 PRHDT and CDR2 FYEKMQ (reference sequence). The CDR3 here is CASSWTSGGISNTGELFF. The CDR3 nucleotides read TGTGCCAGCAGCTGGACTAGCGGGGGGATCTCGAACACCGGGGAGCTGTTTTTT.

This clone was picked up one time. This sequence joins TRBV13 and TRBJ2-1, with a weak D call TRBD2 (7 bases). V was clipped by 3 bases and J by 0 bases, with 12 bases between them. The V gene's germline CDR1 is PRHDT and CDR2 FYEKMQ (reference sequence). CDR3 size: 16 residues. The CDR3 here is CASSLGGGSSYNEQFF. Written as DNA, the CDR3 is TGTGCCAGCAGCTTGGGGGGCGGGAGCTCCTACAATGAGCAGTTCTTC. Using reference TRBV13 and TRBJ2-1 for the parts outside the CDR3, the full variable domain is AAGVIQSPRHLIKEKRETATLKCYPIPRHDTVYWYQQGPGQDPQFLISFYEKMQSDKGSIPDRFSAQQFSDYHSELNMSSLELGDSALYFCASSLGGGSSYNEQFFGPGTRLTVL.

This clone was recorded many times. The chain links TRBV6-1 to TRBJ2-2; the D is unclear. Germline assignment: CDR1 MNHNS and CDR2 SASEGT. V lost 3 bases, J lost 6 bases, and 5 bases lay in between. CDR3 length: 12 residues. CDR3 in amino acids: CASSDFAGELFF. The CDR3 coding sequence is TGTGCCAGCAGTGATTTCGCCGGGGAGCTGTTTTTT.

This clone was picked up one time. The chain is built from TRBV28 and TRBJ2-7; possibly TRBD2 for D (5 bases). The germline gives CDR1 MDHEN, CDR2 SYDVKM. The CDR3 extends over 13 amino acids. The V end was cut by 3 bases, the J end by 3 bases, with 9 bases between. The CDR3 sequence is CASSFRTDYEQYF. The DNA for the CDR3 is TGTGCCAGCAGTTTCCGGACTGACTACGAGCAGTACTTC.

This clone occurred once. V usage is TRBV29-1 and J usage is TRBJ2-7; D not resolved. V was pared by 0 bases and J by 2 bases, with 5 bases between. The CDR3 totals 12 residues. Germline CDR1 SQVTM, CDR2 ANQGSEA. This CDR3 reads CSVEDEAYEQYF. The CDR3 nucleotides are TGCAGCGTTGAAGATGAGGCCTACGAGCAGTACTTC.

V is TRBV29-1 and J is TRBJ2-7, with TRBD1 matching over 11 bases. Germline V lookup: CDR1 SQVTM, CDR2 ANQGSEA. This CDR3 is built from 15 residues. V gave up 0 bases and J gave up 1 base; unmatched junction bases: 2. The chain's CDR3 is CSVEERDRGSYEQYF. DNA of the CDR3: TGCAGCGTTGAAGAGCGGGACAGGGGGTCCTACGAGCAGTACTTC.